A single sample gave rise to the 15 T cell receptor beta chains below, sequenced in a study of cytomegalovirus exposure and HLA in healthy donors. The PCR contained 60 Vbeta and 13 Jbeta primers. Assay: immunoSEQ multiplex PCR; the TCRdb copy retains only in-frame clones and omits some. Among approximately 190,000 clones listed, over 75% were seen once. Sequencing was done on a sample of PBMCs. The receptor source for this set is a man in his fifties or sixties in good health and CMV-seronegative.

The chain joins TRBV27 to TRBJ1-4; D gene ambiguous. Between the trimmed V and J ends, which lost 5 bases and 9 bases, there was a span of 7 bases. Germline V lookup: CDR1 MNHEY, CDR2 SMNVEV (reference sequence). The CDR3 contains 11 residues. The chain's CDR3 is CASSAGKKLFF. CDR3 nucleotides: TGTGCCAGCAGTGCCGGGAAAAAACTGTTTTTT. Filled out from reference TRBV27 and TRBJ1-4, the complete variable domain reads EAQVTQNPRYLITVTGKKLTVTCSQNMNHEYMSWYRQDPGLGLRQIYYSMNVEVTDKGDVPEGYKVSRKEKRNFPLILESPSPNQTSLYFCASSAGKKLFFGSGTQLSVL.

This clone was picked up one time. This chain uses TRBV5-6 with TRBJ2-7; D is perhaps TRBD1 (6 bases). CDR3 length: 13 amino acids. Germline V CDR1 and CDR2: SGHDT, YYEEEE. Trimming stripped 3 bases from V and 7 bases from J, with 14 bases between. Here the CDR3 DNA reads TGTGCCAGCAGCTCCCGACAGGTTTTGGAGCAGTACTTC. Its protein product is CASSSRQVLEQYF.

Comment on this clone: One end of the junction fails to match germline, which may point to a read error. The V gene is TRBV18, the J gene TRBJ2-7; 13 nucleotides agree with TRBD2. The CDR3 has 14 amino acids. The V gene's germline CDR1 is KGHSH and CDR2 LQKENI. CDR3 bases: TGTGCCAGCTCGCCACTAGCGGGGGGGAACGAGCAGTACTTC. This sequence encodes CASSPLAGGNEQYF.

The CDR3 region is CAWSGEYGGNQPQHF. Written as DNA, the CDR3 is TGTGCCTGGAGTGGGGAATACGGGGGCAATCAGCCCCAGCATTTT. The genes are TRBV30 and TRBJ1-5; D remains ambiguous. The CDR3 sequence is 15 residues long. From germline, CDR1 is GTSNPN and CDR2 SVGIG (reference sequence). V lost 1 base and J 2 bases, leaving 12 bases between the germline ends.

In this sample, this clone turned up once. This chain links TRBV7-2 with TRBJ1-1; tentatively, D is TRBD1 (6 bases). Between the trimmed V and J ends, which lost 2 bases and 3 bases, there was a span of 7 bases. The germline V gene has CDR1 SGHTA and CDR2 FQGNSA. CDR3 size: 13 residues. In DNA, the CDR3 is TGTGCCAGCAGCTTACAGGGGTACACTGAAGCTTTCTTT. Its protein product is CASSLQGYTEAFF.

The CDR3: CASRRTSGGDNEQFF. In nucleotides, the CDR3 is TGTGCCAGCAGACGAACTAGCGGGGGGGACAATGAGCAGTTCTTC. The chain combines TRBV27 with TRBJ2-1, with 13 nucleotides matching TRBD2. Germline V gene data show CDR1 as MNHEY and CDR2 as SMNVEV (reference sequence). Trimming at V came to 6 bases and at J to 5 bases, leaving 4 bases not matched to a gene. The CDR3 totals 15 residues.

This chain uses TRBV27 with TRBJ1-2; 7 positions match TRBD1. Germline CDR1 reads MNHEY; CDR2 reads SMNVEV (reference sequence). This CDR3 contains 15 residues. V shed 0 bases and J 5 bases; nucleotides not matched to a gene: 6. The CDR3 DNA reads as TGTGCCAGCAGTTTATCAACAGGGGATTTTTATGGCTACACCTTC. Encoded protein: CASSLSTGDFYGYTF.

This clone was recorded only once. The chain has TRBV7-2 and TRBJ2-1; 10 positions agree with TRBD1. CDR3 length: 14 residues. Germline V gives CDR1 SGHTA, CDR2 FQGNSA. With V trimmed by 5 bases and J by 8 bases, 6 bases remained unmatched. The chain's CDR3 is CASSQDRGRDEQFF. The CDR3, as DNA: TGTGCCAGCAGCCAGGACAGGGGGAGGGATGAGCAGTTCTTC.

A word on this clone: The sample carries other DNA sequences with the same CDR3. V is TRBV7-8 and J is TRBJ1-6, with 9 nucleotides matching TRBD1. CDR1 is SGHVS and CDR2 is FQNEAQ in the germline V gene. V lost 3 bases to trimming and J lost 7 bases; unmatched junction nucleotides: 4. The CDR3 totals 15 residues. Here the CDR3 reads CASSLDRGANSPLHF. The DNA for the CDR3 is TGTGCCAGCAGCTTGGACAGGGGCGCCAATTCACCCCTCCACTTT.

The sample holds one count of this clone. The rearrangement uses TRBV10-2 and TRBJ2-6, with 7 bases that match TRBD1. The V gene end was trimmed by 7 bases and the J gene end by 0 bases; junction bases not matched to a gene: 9. This CDR3 is built from 17 residues. Germline CDR1 and CDR2: WSHSY and SAAADI. CDR3: CASTPGQPFSGANVLTF. The CDR3 DNA reads TGCGCCAGCACCCCGGGACAGCCATTCTCTGGGGCCAACGTCCTGACTTTC.

The rearrangement uses TRBV7-9 and TRBJ2-7, with D possibly being TRBD1 (5 bases). Germline V gene data show CDR1 as SEHNR and CDR2 as FQNEAQ (reference sequence). Trimming left V 4 bases short and J 8 bases short, with 9 bases between. This CDR3 has 11 amino acids. Here the CDR3 reads CASSYDSQQYF. CDR3 DNA: TGTGCCAGCAGCTACGACAGTCAGCAGTACTTC.

This chain joins TRBV11-3 and TRBJ2-3, with 8 positions matching TRBD2. Germline trimming cut 5 bases from V and 1 base from J; bases unmatched to any gene: 2. Germline CDR1 reads SGHNT; CDR2 reads YENEEA. The CDR3 is made up of 14 amino acids. CDR3: CASSPGGRTDTQYF. CDR3 nucleotides: TGTGCCAGCAGCCCGGGGGGGCGCACAGATACGCAGTATTTT.

The chain combines TRBV10-1 with TRBJ2-7; D perhaps matches TRBD1 (6 bases). Germline V CDR1 and CDR2: WNHNN, SYGVQD (reference sequence). The CDR3 has 11 residues. Deletions cut 9 bases from V and 4 bases from J, with 10 bases between. CDR3 region: CARQGSYEQYF. DNA of the CDR3: TGCGCCAGACAGGGATCGTACGAGCAGTACTTC.

V is TRBV9 and J is TRBJ1-5, with D unresolved. The CDR3 spans 14 residues. Trimming removed 4 bases from V and 2 bases from J, with 10 bases in between. Germline lookup yields CDR1 SGDLS and CDR2 YYNGEE. The CDR3 is CASSSDAGNQPQHF. In DNA, the CDR3 is TGTGCCAGCAGCTCAGACGCGGGCAATCAGCCCCAGCATTTT.

This clone was seen a handful of times. The chain recombines TRBV7-2 with TRBJ2-5; tentative D call: TRBD1 (5 bases). There are 15 residues in the CDR3. Trimming stripped 1 base from V and 9 bases from J, with 18 bases between. CDR1 SGHTA and CDR2 FQGNSA come from the germline V gene. CDR3 residues: CASSLGGAARVAQYF. In DNA form, the CDR3 reads TGTGCCAGCAGCTTAGGGGGCGCAGCAAGAGTGGCCCAGTACTTC.